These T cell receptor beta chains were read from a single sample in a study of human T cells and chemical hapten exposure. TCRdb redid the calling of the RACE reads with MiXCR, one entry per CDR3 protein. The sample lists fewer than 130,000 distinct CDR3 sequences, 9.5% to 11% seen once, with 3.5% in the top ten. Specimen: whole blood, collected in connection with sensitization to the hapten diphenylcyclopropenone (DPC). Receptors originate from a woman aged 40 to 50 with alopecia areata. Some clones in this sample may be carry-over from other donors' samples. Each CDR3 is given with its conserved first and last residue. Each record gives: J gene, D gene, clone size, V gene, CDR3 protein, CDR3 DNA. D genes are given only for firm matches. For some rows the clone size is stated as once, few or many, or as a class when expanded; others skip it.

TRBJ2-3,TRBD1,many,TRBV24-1,CATSDRGSHGDTQYF,TGTGCCACCAGTGACAGGGGGAGTCATGGAGATACGCAGTATTTT
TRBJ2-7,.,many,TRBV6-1,CASSETLYEQYF,TGTGCCAGCAGTGAGACCCTATACGAGCAGTACTTC
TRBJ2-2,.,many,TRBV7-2,CASRSPGSTGELFF,TGTGCCAGCAGAAGTCCAGGGAGCACCGGGGAGCTGTTTTTT
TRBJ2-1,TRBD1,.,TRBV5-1,CASSFDRGTYNEQFF,TGCGCCAGCAGCTTTGACAGGGGAACCTACAATGAGCAGTTCTTC
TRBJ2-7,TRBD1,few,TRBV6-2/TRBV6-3,CASSPPGQPSYEQYF,TGTGCCAGCAGCCCCCCGGGACAGCCCTCCTACGAGCAGTACTTC
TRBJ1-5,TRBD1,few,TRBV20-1,CSARGLTGEVSNQPQHF,TGCAGTGCTAGAGGTTTGACAGGGGAGGTAAGCAATCAGCCCCAGCATTTT
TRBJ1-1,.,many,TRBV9,CASTQRVDTEAFF,TGTGCCAGCACCCAGAGGGTGGACACTGAAGCTTTCTTT
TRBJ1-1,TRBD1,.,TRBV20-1,CNAEQGYTEAFF,TGCAATGCTGAACAGGGGTACACTGAAGCTTTCTTT
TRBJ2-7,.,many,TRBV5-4,CASSLILPGKSEQYF,TGTGCCAGCAGCTTGATTCTGCCAGGGAAAAGCGAGCAGTACTTC
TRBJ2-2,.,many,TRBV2,CASSGVRLGGELFF,TGTGCCAGCAGTGGCGTCCGATTGGGCGGGGAGCTGTTTTTT
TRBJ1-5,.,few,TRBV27,CASSLWGAGQPQHF,TGTGCCAGCAGTTTATGGGGGGCAGGGCAGCCCCAGCATTTT
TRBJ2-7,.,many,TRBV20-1,CSARGGNYYEQYF,TGCAGTGCTAGAGGAGGAAATTACTACGAGCAGTACTTC
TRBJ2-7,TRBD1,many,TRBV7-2,CASSLGADRIVDEQYF,TGTGCCAGCAGCTTAGGGGCGGACAGGATTGTCGACGAGCAGTACTTC
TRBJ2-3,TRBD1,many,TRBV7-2,CASSSGGLTDTQYF,TGTGCCAGCAGTTCAGGGGGCCTTACAGATACGCAGTATTTT
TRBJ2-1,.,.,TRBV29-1,CSVEPGRNEQFF,TGCAGCGTTGAGCCAGGGAGGAATGAGCAGTTCTTC
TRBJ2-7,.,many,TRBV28,CASTQEGYEQYF,TGTGCCAGCACCCAAGAGGGGTACGAGCAGTACTTC
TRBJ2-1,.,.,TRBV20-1,CSASRLGRNNEQFF,TGCAGTGCTAGTAGACTAGGGAGGAACAATGAGCAGTTCTTC
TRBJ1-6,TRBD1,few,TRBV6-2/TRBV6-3,CASTPEDRDASPLHF,TGTGCCAGCACCCCGGAGGACAGGGATGCTTCACCCCTCCACTTT
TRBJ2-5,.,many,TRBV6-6,CASLGETQYF,TGTGCCAGCTTGGGAGAGACCCAGTACTTC
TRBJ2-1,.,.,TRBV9,CASSVVEGGGSAYNEQFF,TGTGCCAGCAGCGTAGTAGAGGGTGGCGGGTCCGCCTACAATGAGCAGTTCTTC
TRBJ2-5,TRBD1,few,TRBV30,CVWSRTGAPQETQYF,TGTGTCTGGAGTCGGACAGGAGCCCCTCAAGAGACCCAGTACTTC
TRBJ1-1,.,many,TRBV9,CASSVEGRMNTEAFF,TGTGCCAGCAGCGTAGAGGGCAGAATGAACACTGAAGCTTTCTTT
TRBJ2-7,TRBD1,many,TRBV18,CASSTGGNYEQYF,TGTGCCAGCTCGACAGGGGGGAACTACGAGCAGTACTTC
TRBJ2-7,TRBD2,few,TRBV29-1,CSVGSGGVGPFEQYF,TGCAGCGTTGGAAGCGGGGGAGTCGGTCCGTTTGAGCAGTACTTC
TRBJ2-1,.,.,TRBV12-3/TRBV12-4,CASSSPSGGSYNEQFF,TGTGCCAGCAGTTCCCCATCCGGGGGCTCCTACAATGAGCAGTTCTTC
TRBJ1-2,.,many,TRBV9,CASSLNSGTNYGYTF,TGTGCCAGCAGCCTTAATTCGGGGACAAACTATGGCTACACCTTC
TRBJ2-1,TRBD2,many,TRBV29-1,CSGGTSASSYNEQFF,TGCAGCGGCGGTACTAGCGCGAGCTCCTACAATGAGCAGTTCTTC
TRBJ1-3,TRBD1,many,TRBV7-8,CASKDRASGNTIYF,TGTGCCAGCAAGGACAGGGCCTCTGGAAACACCATATATTTT
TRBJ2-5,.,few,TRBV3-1,CASSLASKTQYF,TGTGCCAGCAGCCTAGCTTCGAAGACCCAGTACTTC
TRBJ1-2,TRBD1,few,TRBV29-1,CSSRTGGDGYTF,TGCAGCTCCCGGACAGGGGGTGACGGCTACACCTTC
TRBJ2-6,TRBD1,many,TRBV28,CAARQGVSMGGANVLTF,TGTGCCGCCCGACAGGGAGTCTCCATGGGGGGGGCCAACGTCCTGACTTTC
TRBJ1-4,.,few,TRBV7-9,CASSSQGNNEKLFF,TGTGCCAGCAGCTCGCAGGGAAATAATGAAAAACTGTTTTTT
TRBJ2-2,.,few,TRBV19,CASSFRAQITGELFF,TGTGCCAGTAGTTTCCGGGCCCAGATCACCGGGGAGCTGTTTTTT
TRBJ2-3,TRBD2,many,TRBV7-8,CASSFRTSGPISTDTQYF,TGTGCCAGCAGCTTTCGGACTAGCGGGCCTATCAGCACAGATACGCAGTATTTT
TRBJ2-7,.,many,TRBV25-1,CASRERLNEQYF,TGTGCCAGCAGAGAGAGACTTAACGAGCAGTACTTC
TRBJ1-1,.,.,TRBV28,CASSFPQWGNTEAFF,TGTGCCAGCAGTTTCCCCCAGTGGGGGAACACTGAAGCTTTCTTT
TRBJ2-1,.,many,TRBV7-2,CASSLPGLSVNEQFF,TGTGCCAGCAGCCTGCCGGGGTTGTCGGTCAATGAGCAGTTCTTC
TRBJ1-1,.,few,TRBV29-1,CSVRRTVENTEAFF,TGCAGCGTCCGAAGGACAGTCGAGAACACTGAAGCTTTCTTT
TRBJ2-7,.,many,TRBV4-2,CASSQSEESPYEQYF,TGTGCCAGCAGCCAAAGTGAAGAGTCCCCCTACGAGCAGTACTTC
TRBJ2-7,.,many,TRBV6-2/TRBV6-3,CASSFLLAGGPYEQYF,TGTGCCAGCAGTTTCCTCCTGGCGGGCGGGCCCTACGAGCAGTACTTC
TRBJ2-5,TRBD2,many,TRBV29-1,CSTSGRAQETQYF,TGCTCGACCAGCGGGAGGGCCCAAGAGACCCAGTACTTC
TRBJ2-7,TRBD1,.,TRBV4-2,CASSRTGTEAYEQYF,TGTGCCAGCAGCCGAACCGGGACAGAAGCCTACGAGCAGTACTTC
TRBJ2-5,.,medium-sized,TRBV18,CASSPMRPRETQYF,TGTGCCAGCTCACCGATGCGACCGCGGGAGACCCAGTACTTC
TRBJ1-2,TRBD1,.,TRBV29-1,CSVETGINGYTF,TGCAGCGTTGAGACAGGGATCAATGGCTACACCTTC
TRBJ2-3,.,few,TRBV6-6,CASIQGVDSTDTQYF,TGTGCCAGCATCCAGGGAGTCGATTCCACAGATACGCAGTATTTT
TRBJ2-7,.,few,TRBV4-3,CASSPGGSSYEQYF,TGCGCCAGCAGCCCCGGGGGCTCCTCCTACGAGCAGTACTTC
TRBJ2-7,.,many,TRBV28,CASRSSYDYEQYF,TGTGCCAGCAGGTCGTCGTACGACTACGAGCAGTACTTC
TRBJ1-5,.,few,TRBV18,CASSPSGGDTQPQHF,TGTGCCAGCTCACCGAGTGGTGGGGACACACAGCCCCAGCATTTT
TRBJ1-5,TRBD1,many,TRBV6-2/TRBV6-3,CASNTGDRGYQPQHF,TGTGCCAGCAACACTGGGGACAGGGGTTATCAGCCCCAGCATTTT
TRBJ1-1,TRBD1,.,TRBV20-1,CSAPSTGKSEAFF,TGCAGTGCTCCTTCGACAGGGAAGTCTGAAGCTTTCTTT
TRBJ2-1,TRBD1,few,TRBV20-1,CSARDRPDRDRGLRTQYNEQFF,TGCAGTGCTAGAGATCGCCCCGACCGGGACAGGGGGCTTAGGACGCAATACAATGAGCAGTTCTTC